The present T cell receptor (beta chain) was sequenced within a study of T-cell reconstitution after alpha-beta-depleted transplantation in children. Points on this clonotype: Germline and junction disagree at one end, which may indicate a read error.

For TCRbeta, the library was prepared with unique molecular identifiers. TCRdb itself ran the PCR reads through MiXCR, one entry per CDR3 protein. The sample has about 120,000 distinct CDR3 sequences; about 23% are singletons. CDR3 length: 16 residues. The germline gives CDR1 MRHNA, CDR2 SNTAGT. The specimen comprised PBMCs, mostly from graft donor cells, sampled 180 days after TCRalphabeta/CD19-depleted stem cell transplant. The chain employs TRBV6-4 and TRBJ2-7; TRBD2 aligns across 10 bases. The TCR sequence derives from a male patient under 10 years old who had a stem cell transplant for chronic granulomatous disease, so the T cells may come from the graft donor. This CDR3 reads CASSHSSSGSSYEQYF. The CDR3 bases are TGTGCCAGCAGTCACTCGTCTAGCGGGAGCTCCTACGAGCAGTACTTC.